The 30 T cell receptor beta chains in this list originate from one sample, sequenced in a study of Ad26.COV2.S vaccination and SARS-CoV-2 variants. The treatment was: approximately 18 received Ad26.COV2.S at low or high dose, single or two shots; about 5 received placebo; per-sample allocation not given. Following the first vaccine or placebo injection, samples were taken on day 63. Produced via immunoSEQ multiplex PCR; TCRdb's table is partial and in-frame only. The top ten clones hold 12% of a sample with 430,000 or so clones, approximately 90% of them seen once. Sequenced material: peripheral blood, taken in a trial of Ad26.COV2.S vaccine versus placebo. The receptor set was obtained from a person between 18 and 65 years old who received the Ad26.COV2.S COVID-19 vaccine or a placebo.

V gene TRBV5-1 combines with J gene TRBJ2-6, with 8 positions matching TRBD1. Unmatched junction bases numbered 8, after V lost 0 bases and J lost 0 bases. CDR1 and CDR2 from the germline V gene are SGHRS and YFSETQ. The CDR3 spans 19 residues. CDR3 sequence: CASSLGQGIGSSGANVLTF. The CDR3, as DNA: TGCGCCAGCAGCTTGGGACAGGGGATTGGTAGCTCTGGGGCCAACGTCCTGACTTTC.

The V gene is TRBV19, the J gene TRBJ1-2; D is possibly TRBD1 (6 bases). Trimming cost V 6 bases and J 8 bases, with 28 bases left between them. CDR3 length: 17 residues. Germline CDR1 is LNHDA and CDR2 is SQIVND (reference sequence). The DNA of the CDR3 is TGTGCCAGTAGAGCCATGGGGGCACTGGTCTCGATTGGAGGCTACACCTTC. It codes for CASRAMGALVSIGGYTF. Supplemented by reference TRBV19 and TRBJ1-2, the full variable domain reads DGGITQSPKYLFRKEGQNVTLSCEQNLNHDAMYWYRQDPGQGLRLIYYSQIVNDFQKGDIAEGYSVSREKKESFPLTVTSAQKNPTAFYLCASRAMGALVSIGGYTFGSGTRLTVV.

DNA for the CDR3: TGTGCCAGCAGCCCGGGGGGGATATACAATGAGCAGTTCTTC. Protein product: CASSPGGIYNEQFF. This chain joins TRBV27 and TRBJ2-1; TRBD2 matches at 8 bases. The germline gives CDR1 MNHEY, CDR2 SMNVEV (reference sequence). V gave up 6 bases and J gave up 4 bases; unmatched junction bases: 5. The CDR3 spans 14 residues.

For the CDR3, the DNA is TGTGCCAGCAGCCTGACTAGCGGCTACAATGAGCAGTTCTTC. Translation: CASSLTSGYNEQFF. The rearrangement links TRBV11-3 to TRBJ2-1; 9 bases match TRBD2. Germline V gene data show CDR1 as SGHNT and CDR2 as YENEEA. Losses at the gene ends were 5 bases for V and 3 bases for J; bases not matched to a gene: 2. This CDR3 is 14 amino acids long.

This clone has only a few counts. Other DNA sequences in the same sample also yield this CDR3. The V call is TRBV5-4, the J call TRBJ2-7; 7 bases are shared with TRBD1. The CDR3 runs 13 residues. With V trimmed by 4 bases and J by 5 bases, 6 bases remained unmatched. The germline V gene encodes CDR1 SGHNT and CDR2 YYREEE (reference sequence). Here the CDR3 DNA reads TGTGCCAGCAGCCGACAGGGAGCGGACGAGCAGTACTTC. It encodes CASSRQGADEQYF.

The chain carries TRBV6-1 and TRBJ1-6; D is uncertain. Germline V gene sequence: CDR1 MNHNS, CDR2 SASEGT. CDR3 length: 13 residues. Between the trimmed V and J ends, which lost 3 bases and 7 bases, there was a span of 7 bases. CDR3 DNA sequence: TGTGCCAGCAGTGAGGACCGCAATTCACCCCTCCACTTT. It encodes CASSEDRNSPLHF.

CDR3 coding DNA: TGTGCCAGCAGCGTAGCTAGCGGGAGGAACGGAGATGAGCAGTTCTTC. Its translation is CASSVASGRNGDEQFF. The V gene is TRBV9, the J gene TRBJ2-1; 11 bases agree with TRBD2. Germline V lookup: CDR1 SGDLS, CDR2 YYNGEE. The CDR3 has 16 residues. The ends lost 0 bases at V and 8 bases at J; junction bases unmatched: 7.

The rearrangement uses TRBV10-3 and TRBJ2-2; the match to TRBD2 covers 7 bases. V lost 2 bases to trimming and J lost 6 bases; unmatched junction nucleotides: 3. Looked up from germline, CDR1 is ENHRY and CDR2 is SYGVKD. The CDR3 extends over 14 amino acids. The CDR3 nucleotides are TGTGCCATCAGTGAGATACGGGAGGCCGGGGAGCTGTTTTTT. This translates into CAISEIREAGELFF.

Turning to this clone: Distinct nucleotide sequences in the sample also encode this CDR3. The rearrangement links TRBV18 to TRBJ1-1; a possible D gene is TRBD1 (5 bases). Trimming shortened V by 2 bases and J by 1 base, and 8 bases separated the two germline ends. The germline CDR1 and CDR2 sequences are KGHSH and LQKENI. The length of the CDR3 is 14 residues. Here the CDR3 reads CASSPSQGNTEAFF. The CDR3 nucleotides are TGTGCCAGCTCACCATCGCAGGGGAACACTGAAGCTTTCTTT.

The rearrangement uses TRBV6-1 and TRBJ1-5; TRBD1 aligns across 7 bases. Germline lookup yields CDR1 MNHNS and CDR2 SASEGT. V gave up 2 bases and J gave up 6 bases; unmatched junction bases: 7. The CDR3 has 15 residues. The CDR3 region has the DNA TGTGCCAGCAGTGAATATACAGGGGTTGGTCAGCCCCAGCATTTT. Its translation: CASSEYTGVGQPQHF.

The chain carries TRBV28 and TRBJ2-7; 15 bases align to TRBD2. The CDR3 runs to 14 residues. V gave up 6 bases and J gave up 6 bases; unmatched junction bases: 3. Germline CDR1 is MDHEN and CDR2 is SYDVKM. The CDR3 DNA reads TGTGCCAGCAGCCTGGGACTAGCGGGGGGCGAGCAGTACTTC. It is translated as CASSLGLAGGEQYF.

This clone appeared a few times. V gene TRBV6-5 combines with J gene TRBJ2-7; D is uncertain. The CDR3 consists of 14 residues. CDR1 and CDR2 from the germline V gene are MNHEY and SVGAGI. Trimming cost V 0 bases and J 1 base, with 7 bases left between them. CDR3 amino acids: CASSYSINSYEQYF. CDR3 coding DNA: TGTGCCAGCAGTTACTCCATAAATTCCTACGAGCAGTACTTC.

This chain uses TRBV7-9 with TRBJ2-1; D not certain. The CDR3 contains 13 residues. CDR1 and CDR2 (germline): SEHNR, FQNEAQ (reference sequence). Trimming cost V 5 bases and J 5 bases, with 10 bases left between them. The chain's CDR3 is CASSPPSDNEQFF. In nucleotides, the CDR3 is TGTGCCAGCAGCCCCCCGTCGGACAATGAGCAGTTCTTC.

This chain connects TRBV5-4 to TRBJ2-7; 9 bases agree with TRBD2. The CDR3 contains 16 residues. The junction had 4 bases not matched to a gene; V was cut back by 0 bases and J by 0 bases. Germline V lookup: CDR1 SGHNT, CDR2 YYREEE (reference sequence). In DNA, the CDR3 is TGTGCCAGCAGCTTGGGTTTAGCGGGAGCCTCCTACGAGCAGTACTTC. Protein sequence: CASSLGLAGASYEQYF.

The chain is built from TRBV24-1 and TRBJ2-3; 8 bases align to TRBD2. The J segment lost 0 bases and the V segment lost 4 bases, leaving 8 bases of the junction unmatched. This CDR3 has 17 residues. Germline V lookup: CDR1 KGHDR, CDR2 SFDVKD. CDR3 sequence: CATSEPTSGPSTDTQYF. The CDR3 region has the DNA TGTGCCACCAGTGAACCTACTAGCGGACCGAGCACAGATACGCAGTATTTT.

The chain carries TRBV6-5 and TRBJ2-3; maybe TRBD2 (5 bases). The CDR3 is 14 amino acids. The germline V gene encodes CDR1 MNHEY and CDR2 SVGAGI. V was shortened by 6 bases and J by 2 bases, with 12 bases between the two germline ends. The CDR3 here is CASSLVRVTDTQYF. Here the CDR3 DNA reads TGTGCCAGCAGCCTAGTGCGGGTCACAGATACGCAGTATTTT.

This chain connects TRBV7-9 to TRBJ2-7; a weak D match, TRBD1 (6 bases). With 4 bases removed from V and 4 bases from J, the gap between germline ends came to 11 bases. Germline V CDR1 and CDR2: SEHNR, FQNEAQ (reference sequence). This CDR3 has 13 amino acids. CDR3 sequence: CASSSAGEYEQYF. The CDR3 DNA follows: TGTGCCAGCAGCTCCGCAGGGGAATACGAGCAGTACTTC.

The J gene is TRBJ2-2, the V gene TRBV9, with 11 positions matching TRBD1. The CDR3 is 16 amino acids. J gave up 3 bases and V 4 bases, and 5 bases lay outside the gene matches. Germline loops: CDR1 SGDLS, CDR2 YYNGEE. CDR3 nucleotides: TGTGCCAGCAGCCCCCGGGACAGGGGGGACACCGGGGAGCTGTTTTTT. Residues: CASSPRDRGDTGELFF. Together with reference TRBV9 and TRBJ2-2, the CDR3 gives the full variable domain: DSGVTQTPKHLITATGQRVTLRCSPRSGDLSVYWYQQSLDQGLQFLIQYYNGEERAKGNILERFSAQQFPDLHSELNLSSLELGDSALYFCASSPRDRGDTGELFFGEGSRLTVL.

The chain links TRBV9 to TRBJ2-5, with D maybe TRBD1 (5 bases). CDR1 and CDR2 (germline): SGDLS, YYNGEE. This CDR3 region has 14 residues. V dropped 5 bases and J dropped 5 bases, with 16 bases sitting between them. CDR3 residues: CASSIQGLSETQYF. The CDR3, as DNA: TGTGCCAGCAGTATTCAGGGTTTATCGGAGACCCAGTACTTC.

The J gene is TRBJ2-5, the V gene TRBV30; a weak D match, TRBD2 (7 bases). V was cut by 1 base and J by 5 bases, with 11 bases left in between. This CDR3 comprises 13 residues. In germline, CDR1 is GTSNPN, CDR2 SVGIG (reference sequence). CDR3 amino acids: CAWSEGGYETQYF. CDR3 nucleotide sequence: TGTGCCTGGAGTGAGGGGGGGTACGAGACCCAGTACTTC.

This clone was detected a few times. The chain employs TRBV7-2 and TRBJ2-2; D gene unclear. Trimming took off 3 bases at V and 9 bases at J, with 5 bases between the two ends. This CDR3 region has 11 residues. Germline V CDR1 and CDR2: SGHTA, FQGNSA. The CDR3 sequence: CASSFFRELFF. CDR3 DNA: TGTGCCAGCAGCTTTTTCCGGGAGCTGTTTTTT.

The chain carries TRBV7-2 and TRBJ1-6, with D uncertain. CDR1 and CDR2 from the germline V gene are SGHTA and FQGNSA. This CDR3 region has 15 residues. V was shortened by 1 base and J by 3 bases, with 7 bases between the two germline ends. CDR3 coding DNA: TGTGCCAGCAGCTTAGGTGTTGGCTATAATTCACCCCTCCACTTT. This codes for CASSLGVGYNSPLHF.

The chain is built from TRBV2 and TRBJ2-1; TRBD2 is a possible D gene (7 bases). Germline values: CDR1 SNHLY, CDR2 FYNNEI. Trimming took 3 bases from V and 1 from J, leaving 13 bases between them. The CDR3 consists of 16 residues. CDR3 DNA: TGTGCCAGCAGTGAGGCGGGGGCGATGTCCTACAATGAGCAGTTCTTC. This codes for CASSEAGAMSYNEQFF.

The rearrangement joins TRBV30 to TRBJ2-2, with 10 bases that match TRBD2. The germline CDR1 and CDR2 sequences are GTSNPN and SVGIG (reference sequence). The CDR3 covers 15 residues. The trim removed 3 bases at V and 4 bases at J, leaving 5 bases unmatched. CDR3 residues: CAWRLAGEGTGELFF. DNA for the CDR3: TGTGCCTGGAGGCTAGCGGGAGAGGGCACCGGGGAGCTGTTTTTT.

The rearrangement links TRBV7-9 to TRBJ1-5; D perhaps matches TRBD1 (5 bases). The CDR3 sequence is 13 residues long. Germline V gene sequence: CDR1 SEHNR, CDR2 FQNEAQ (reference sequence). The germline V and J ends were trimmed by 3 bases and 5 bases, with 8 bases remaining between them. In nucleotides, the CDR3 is TGTGCCAGCAGCTTCCAGGGTGATCAGCCCCAGCATTTT. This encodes CASSFQGDQPQHF.

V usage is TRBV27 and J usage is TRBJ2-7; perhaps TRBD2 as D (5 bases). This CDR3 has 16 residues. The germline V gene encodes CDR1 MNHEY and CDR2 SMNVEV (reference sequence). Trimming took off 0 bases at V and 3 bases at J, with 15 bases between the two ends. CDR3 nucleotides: TGTGCCAGCAGTTTATCGAATGAGGGAAGCTTCTACGAGCAGTACTTC. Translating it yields CASSLSNEGSFYEQYF.

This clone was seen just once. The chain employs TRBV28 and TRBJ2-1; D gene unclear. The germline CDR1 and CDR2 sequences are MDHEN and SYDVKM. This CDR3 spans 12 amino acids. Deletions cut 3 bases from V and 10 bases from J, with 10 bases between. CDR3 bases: TGTGCCAGCAGTTTCCGGACCGGGGAGCAGTTCTTC. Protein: CASSFRTGEQFF.

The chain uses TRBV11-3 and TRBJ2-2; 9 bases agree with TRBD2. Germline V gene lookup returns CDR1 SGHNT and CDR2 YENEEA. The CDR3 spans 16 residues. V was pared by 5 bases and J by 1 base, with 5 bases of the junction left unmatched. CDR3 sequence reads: CASSPTSGRNTGELFF. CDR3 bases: TGTGCCAGCAGCCCGACTAGCGGCAGGAACACCGGGGAGCTGTTTTTT.

CDR3 sequence (DNA): TGTGCCAGCAGCTATCTTTTAGGAGCTGAAGCTTTCTTT. This sequence encodes CASSYLLGAEAFF. The rearrangement uses TRBV12-3 or TRBV12-4 and TRBJ1-1; D gene uncertain. V gave up 6 bases and J gave up 6 bases, with 14 bases separating them. CDR3 size: 13 residues.

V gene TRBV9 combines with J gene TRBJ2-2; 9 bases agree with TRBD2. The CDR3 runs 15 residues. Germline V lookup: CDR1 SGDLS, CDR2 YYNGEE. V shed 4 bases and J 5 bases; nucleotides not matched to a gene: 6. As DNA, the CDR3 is TGTGCCAGCAGCTTTAGCGGGAGCGGGACCGGGGAGCTGTTTTTT. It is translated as CASSFSGSGTGELFF. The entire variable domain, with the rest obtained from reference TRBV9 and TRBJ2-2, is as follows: DSGVTQTPKHLITATGQRVTLRCSPRSGDLSVYWYQQSLDQGLQFLIQYYNGEERAKGNILERFSAQQFPDLHSELNLSSLELGDSALYFCASSFSGSGTGELFFGEGSRLTVL.